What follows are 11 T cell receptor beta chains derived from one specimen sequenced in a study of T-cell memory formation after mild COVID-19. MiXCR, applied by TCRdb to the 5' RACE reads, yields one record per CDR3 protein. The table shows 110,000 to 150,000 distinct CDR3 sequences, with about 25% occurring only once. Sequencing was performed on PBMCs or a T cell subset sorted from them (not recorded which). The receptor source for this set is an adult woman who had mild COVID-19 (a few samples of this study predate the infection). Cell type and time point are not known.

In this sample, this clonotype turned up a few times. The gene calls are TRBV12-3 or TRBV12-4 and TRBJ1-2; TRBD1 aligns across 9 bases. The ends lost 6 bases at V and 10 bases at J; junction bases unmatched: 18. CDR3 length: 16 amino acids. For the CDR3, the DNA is TGTGCCAGCAGGAACCAAGGGACAGGGAGGGAAAATGACTACACCTTC. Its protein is CASRNQGTGRENDYTF.

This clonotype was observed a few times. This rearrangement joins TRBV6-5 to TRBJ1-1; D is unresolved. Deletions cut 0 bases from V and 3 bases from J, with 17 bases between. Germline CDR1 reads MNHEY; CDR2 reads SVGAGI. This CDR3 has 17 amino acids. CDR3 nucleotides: TGTGCCAGCAGTTACTCGATGTTGTACGGAGTTGACACTGAAGCTTTCTTT. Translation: CASSYSMLYGVDTEAFF.

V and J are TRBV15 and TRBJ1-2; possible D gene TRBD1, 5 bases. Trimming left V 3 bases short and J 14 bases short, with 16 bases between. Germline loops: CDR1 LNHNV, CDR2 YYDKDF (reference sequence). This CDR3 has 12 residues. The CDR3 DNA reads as TGTGCCACCAGCAGGGCAGGGAGGCATCGGACCTTC. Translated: CATSRAGRHRTF.

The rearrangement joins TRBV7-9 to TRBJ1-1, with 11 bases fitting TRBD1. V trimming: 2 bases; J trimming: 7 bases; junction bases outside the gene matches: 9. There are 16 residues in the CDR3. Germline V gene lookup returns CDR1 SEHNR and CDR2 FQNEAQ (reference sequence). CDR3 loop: CASSLSDGQGAIEAFF. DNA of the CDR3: TGTGCCAGCAGCTTATCGGACGGACAGGGGGCAATTGAAGCTTTCTTT.

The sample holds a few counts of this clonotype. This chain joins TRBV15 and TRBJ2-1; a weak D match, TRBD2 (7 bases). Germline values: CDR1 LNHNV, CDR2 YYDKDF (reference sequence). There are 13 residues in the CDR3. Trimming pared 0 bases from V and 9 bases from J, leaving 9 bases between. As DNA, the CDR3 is TGTGCCACCAGCAGAGATAGGGGGGGTGAGCAGTTCTTC. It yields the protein CATSRDRGGEQFF.

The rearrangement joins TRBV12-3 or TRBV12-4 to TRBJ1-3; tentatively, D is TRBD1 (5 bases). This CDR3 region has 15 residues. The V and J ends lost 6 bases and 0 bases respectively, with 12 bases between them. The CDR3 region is CASRTYDSSGNTIYF. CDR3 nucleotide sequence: TGTGCCAGCAGAACTTACGACAGCTCTGGAAACACCATATATTTT.

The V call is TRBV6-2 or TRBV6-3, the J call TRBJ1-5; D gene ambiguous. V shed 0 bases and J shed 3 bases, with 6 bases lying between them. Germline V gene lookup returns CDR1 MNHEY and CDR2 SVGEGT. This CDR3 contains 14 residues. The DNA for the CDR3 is TGTGCCAGCAGTTACTCTGAGTTCAATCAGCCCCAGCATTTT. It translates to CASSYSEFNQPQHF.

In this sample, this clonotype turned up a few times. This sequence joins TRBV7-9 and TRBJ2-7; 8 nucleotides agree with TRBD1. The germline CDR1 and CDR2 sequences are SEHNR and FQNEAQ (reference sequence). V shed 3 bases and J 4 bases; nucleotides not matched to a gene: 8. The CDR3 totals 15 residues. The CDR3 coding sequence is TGTGCCAGCAGCTTCGGACAGGGTGAGAAATACGAGCAGTACTTC. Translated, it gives CASSFGQGEKYEQYF.

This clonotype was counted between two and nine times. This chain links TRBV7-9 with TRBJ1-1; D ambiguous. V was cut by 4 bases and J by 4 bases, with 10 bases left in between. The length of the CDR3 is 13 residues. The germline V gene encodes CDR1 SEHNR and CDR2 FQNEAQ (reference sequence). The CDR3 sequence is CASSSTDGTEAFF. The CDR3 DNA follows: TGTGCCAGCAGCTCAACCGACGGCACTGAAGCTTTCTTT. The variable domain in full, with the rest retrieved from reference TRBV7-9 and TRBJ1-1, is DTGVSQNPRHKITKRGQNVTFRCDPISEHNRLYWYRQTLGQGPEFLTYFQNEAQLEKSRLLSDRFSAERPKGSFSTLEIQRTEQGDSAMYLCASSSTDGTEAFFGQGTRLTVV.

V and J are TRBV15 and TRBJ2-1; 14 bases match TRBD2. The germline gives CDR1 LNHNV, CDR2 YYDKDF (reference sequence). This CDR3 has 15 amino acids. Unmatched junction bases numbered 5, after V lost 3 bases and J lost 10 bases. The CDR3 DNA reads TGTGCCACCAGCAGGGGACTAGCGGGAGTCTGGGAGCAGTTCTTC. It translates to CATSRGLAGVWEQFF.

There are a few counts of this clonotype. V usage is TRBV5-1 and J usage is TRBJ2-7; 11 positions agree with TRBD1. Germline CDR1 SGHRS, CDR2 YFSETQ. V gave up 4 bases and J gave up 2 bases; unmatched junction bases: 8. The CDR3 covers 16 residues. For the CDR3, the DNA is TGCGCCAGCAGCCTGGCGGAGGGACAGGGGGCCTACGAGCAGTACTTC. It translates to CASSLAEGQGAYEQYF.